This TCR beta chain was identified in a study of blood T cell repertoires in COVID-19. The CDR3 covers 13 residues. Germline lookup yields CDR1 SGHVS and CDR2 FQNEAQ. Trimming shortened V by 5 bases and J by 3 bases, and 10 bases separated the two germline ends. In the source study's methods: Reference gene primer amplification gave nucleated cell count estimates. Assay: immunoSEQ multiplex PCR; the TCRdb copy retains only in-frame clones and omits some. That table supplies the V and J calls and clone size; D and trimming were determined from the DNA. The sample comprises roughly 99,000 clones, 88% of which are singletons, and about 2% rests with the top ten.

The chain is built from TRBV7-8 and TRBJ2-5; D ambiguous. The source is a man aged 45 to 65 with COVID-19, enrolled during active disease. Sequencing input: peripheral blood. CDR3 in DNA: TGTGCCAGCAGCCTCACCAGAAAAGAGACCCAGTACTTC. Protein: CASSLTRKETQYF.